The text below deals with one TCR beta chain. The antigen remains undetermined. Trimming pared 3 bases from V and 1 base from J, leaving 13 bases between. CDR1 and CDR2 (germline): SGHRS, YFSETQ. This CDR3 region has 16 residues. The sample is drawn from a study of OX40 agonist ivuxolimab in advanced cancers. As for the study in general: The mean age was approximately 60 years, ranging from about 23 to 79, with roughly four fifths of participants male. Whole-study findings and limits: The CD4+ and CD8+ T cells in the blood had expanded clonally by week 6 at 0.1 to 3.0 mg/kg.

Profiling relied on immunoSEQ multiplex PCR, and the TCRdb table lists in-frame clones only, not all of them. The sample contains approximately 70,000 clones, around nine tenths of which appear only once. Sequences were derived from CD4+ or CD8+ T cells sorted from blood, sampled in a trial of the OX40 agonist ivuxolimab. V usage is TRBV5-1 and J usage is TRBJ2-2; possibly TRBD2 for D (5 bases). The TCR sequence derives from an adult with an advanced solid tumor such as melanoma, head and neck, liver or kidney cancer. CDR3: CASSSPGNRNTGELFF. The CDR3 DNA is TGCGCCAGCAGCTCACCCGGGAACCGGAACACCGGGGAGCTGTTTTTT.